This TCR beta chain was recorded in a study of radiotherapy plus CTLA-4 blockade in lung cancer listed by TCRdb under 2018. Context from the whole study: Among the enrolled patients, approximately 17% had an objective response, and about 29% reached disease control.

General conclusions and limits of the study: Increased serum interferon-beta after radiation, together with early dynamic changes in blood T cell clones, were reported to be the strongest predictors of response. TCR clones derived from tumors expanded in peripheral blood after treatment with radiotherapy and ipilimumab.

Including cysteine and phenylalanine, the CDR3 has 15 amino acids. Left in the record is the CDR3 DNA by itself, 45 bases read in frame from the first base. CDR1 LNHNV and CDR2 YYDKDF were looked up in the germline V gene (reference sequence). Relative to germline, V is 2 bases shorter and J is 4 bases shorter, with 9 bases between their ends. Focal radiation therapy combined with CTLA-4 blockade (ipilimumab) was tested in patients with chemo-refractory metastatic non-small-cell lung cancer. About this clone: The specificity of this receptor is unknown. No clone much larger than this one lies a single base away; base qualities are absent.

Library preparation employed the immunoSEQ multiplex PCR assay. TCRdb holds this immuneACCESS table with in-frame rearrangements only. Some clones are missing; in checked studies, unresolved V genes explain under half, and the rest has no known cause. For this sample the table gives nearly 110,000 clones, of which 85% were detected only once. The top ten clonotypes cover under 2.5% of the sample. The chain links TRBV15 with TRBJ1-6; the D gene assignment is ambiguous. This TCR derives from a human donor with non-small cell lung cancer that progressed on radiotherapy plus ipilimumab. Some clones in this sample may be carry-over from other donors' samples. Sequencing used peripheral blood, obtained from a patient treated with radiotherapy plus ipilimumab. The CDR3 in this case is CATSRRRTYNSPLHF. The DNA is TGTGCCACCAGCAGACGACGGACGTATAATTCACCCCTCCACTTT.